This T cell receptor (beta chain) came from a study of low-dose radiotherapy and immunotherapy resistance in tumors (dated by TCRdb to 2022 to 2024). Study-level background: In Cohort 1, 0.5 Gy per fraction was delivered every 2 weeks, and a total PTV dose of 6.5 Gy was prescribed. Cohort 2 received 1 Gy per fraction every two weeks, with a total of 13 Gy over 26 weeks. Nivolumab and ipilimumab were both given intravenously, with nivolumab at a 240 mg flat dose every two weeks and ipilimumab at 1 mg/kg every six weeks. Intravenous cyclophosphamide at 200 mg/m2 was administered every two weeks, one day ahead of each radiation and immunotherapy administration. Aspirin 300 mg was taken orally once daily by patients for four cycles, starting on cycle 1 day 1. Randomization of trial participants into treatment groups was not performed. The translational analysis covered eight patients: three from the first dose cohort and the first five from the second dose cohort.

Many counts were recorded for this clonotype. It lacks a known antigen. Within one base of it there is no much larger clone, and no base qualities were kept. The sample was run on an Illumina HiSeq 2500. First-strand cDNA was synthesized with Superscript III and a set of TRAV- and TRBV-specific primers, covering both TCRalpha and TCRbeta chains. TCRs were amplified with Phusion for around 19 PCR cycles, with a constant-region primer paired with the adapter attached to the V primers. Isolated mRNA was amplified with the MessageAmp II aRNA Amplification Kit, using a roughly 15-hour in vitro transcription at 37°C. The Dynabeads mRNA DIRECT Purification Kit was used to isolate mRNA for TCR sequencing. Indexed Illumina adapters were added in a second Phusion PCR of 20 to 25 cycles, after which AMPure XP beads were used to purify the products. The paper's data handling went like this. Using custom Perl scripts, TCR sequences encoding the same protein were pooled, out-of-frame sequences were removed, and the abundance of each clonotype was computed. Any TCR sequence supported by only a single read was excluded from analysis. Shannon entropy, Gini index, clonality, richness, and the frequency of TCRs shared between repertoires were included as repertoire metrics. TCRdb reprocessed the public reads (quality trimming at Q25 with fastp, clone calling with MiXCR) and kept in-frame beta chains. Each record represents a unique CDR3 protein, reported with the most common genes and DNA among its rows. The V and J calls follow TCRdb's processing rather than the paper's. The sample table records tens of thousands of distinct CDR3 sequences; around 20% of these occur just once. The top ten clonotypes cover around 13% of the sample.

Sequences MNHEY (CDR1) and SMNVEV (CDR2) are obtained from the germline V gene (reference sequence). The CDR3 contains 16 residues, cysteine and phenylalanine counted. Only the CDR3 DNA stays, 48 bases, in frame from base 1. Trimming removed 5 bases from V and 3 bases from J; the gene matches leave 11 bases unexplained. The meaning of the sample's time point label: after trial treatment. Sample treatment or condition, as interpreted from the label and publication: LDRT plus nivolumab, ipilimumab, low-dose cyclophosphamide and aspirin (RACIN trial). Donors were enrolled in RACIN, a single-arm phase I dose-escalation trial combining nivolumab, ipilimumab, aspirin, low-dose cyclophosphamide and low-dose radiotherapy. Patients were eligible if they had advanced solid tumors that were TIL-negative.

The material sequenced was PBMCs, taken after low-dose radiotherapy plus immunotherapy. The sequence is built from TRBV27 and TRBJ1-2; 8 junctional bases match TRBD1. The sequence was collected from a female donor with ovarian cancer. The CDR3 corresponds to CASSLLAQGAYYGYTF. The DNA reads TGTGCCAGCAGTCTGCTCGCTCAGGGGGCATACTATGGCTACACCTTC.